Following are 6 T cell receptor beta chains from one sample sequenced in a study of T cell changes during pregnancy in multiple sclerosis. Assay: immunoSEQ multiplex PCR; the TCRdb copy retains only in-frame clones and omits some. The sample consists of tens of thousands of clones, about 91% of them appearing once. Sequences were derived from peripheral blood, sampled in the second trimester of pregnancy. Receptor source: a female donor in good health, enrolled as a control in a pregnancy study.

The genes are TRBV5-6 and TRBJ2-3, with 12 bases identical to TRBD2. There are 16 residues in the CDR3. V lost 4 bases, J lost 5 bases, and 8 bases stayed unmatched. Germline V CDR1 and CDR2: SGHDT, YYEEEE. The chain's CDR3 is CASSNRLAGVIDTQYF. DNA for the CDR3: TGTGCCAGCAGCAACAGACTAGCGGGGGTGATAGATACGCAGTATTTT.

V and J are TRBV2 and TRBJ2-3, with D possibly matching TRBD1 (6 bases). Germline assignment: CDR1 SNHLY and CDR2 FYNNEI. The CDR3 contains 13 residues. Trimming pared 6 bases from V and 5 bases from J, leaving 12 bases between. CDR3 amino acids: CASSSVGGDTQYF. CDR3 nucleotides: TGTGCCAGCAGCTCTGTAGGGGGAGATACGCAGTATTTT.

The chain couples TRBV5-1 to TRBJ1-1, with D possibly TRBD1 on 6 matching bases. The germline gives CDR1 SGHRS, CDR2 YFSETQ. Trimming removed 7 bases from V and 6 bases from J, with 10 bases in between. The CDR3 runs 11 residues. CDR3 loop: CASRGGPEAFF. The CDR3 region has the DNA TGCGCCAGCCGGGGGGGGCCTGAAGCTTTCTTT. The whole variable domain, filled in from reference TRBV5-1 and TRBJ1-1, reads KAGVTQTPRYLIKTRGQQVTLSCSPISGHRSVSWYQQTPGQGLQFLFEYFSETQRNKGNFPGRFSGRQFSNSRSEMNVSTLELGDSALYLCASRGGPEAFFGQGTRLTVV.

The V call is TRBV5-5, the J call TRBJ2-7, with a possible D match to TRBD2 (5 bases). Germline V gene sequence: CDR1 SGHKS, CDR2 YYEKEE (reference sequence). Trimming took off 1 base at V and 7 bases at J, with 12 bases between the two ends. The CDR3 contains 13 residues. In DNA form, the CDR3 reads TGTGCCAGCAGCTTGCCGGGGAAGGGAGAGCAGTACTTC. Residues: CASSLPGKGEQYF.

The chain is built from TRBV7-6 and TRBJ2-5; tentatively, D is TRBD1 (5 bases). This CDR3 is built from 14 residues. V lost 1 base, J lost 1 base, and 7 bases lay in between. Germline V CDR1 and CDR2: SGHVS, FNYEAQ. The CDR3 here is CASSLEGRQETQYF. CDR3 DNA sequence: TGTGCCAGCAGCTTAGAGGGGCGCCAAGAGACCCAGTACTTC.

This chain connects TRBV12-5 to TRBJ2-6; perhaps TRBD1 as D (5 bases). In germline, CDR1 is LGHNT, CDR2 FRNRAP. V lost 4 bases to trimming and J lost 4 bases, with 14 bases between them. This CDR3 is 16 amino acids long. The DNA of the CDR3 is TGTGCTAGTGGTTCAAACCTAGGGGCCGGGGCCAACGTCCTGACTTTC. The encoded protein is CASGSNLGAGANVLTF.